The 29 T cell receptor beta chains below all came from one sample that was sequenced in a study of T cell responses to AZD1222 COVID-19 vaccine. Measured with immunoSEQ multiplex PCR; TCRdb has only the in-frame clones, and not every one. This sample has 110,000 to 150,000 clones; around 89% occur once, and the top ten carry 4% to 5%. The starting material was peripheral blood, obtained on day 0 of AZD1222 vaccination. These receptor sequences come from an adult in good health.

V is TRBV5-4 and J is TRBJ2-7; TRBD2 is a possible D gene (7 bases). V lost 5 bases to trimming and J lost 3 bases, with 18 bases between them. This CDR3 is built from 15 residues. The germline V gene encodes CDR1 SGHNT and CDR2 YYREEE (reference sequence). DNA for the CDR3: TGTGCCAGCAGTTTGAAGGGGGGGTTCAACTACGAGCAGTACTTC. Its protein is CASSLKGGFNYEQYF.

V usage is TRBV5-1 and J usage is TRBJ2-1; D not certain. Trimming stripped 4 bases from V and 1 base from J, with 9 bases between. The germline gives CDR1 SGHRS, CDR2 YFSETQ. The CDR3 runs to 14 residues. In nucleotides, the CDR3 is TGCGCCAGCAGCACGGACGGGTCCTACAATGAGCAGTTCTTC. Translated, it gives CASSTDGSYNEQFF.

The V call is TRBV6-1, the J call TRBJ2-7; weak D call: TRBD2 (7 bases). The germline CDR1 and CDR2 sequences are MNHNS and SASEGT. Trimming shortened V by 5 bases and J by 7 bases, and 21 bases separated the two germline ends. This CDR3 region has 15 residues. CDR3 nucleotides: TGTGCCAGCAGTTCCCGCCCCCGGGGGGCGCTTGAGCAGTACTTC. Its translation: CASSSRPRGALEQYF.

The rearrangement links TRBV10-1 to TRBJ1-5, with D unresolved. V lost 2 bases and J 6 bases, leaving 5 bases between the germline ends. The V gene's germline CDR1 is WNHNN and CDR2 SYGVQD (reference sequence). There are 12 residues in the CDR3. CDR3: CASSEGSQPQHF. CDR3 DNA: TGCGCCAGCAGTGAGGGGAGTCAGCCCCAGCATTTT.

The genes are TRBV7-2 and TRBJ2-5, with 7 bases aligning to TRBD2. V shed 1 base, J shed 9 bases, and the junction held 14 bases outside the gene matches. Germline-derived CDR1 and CDR2 are SGHTA and FQGNSA. CDR3 length: 16 residues. The CDR3 DNA follows: TGTGCCAGCAGCTTAGAGGGTAGCGGGTTGAGGAGGGCCCAGTACTTC. Residues: CASSLEGSGLRRAQYF.

The V gene is TRBV28, the J gene TRBJ2-7; TRBD2 matches at 12 bases. The V gene's germline CDR1 is MDHEN and CDR2 SYDVKM. J was trimmed by 4 bases and V by 3 bases; bases with no gene match: 4. The CDR3 has 15 amino acids. The CDR3 is CASSFSSGRGYEQYF. CDR3 coding DNA: TGTGCCAGCAGTTTCTCTAGCGGGAGGGGGTACGAGCAGTACTTC.

V gene TRBV5-4 combines with J gene TRBJ2-5; D unclear. The CDR3 consists of 14 residues. Germline CDR1 reads SGHNT; CDR2 reads YYREEE (reference sequence). Trimming pared 1 base from V and 1 base from J, leaving 8 bases between. CDR3 region: CASSLRQTQETQYF. In nucleotides, the CDR3 is TGTGCCAGCAGCTTGAGGCAGACCCAAGAGACCCAGTACTTC.

V usage is TRBV19 and J usage is TRBJ1-5, with D possibly being TRBD1 (5 bases). The V end lost 5 bases, the J end lost 5 bases, and 16 bases lay between the germline ends. Germline-derived CDR1 and CDR2 are LNHDA and SQIVND (reference sequence). The CDR3 loop spans 15 amino acids. This CDR3 is CASSPRALGDQPQHF. CDR3 in DNA: TGTGCCAGTAGTCCCCGGGCATTGGGGGATCAGCCCCAGCATTTT.

V and J are TRBV2 and TRBJ2-1, with a tentative D call TRBD2 (6 bases). This CDR3 contains 16 residues. Per the germline V gene, CDR1 is SNHLY and CDR2 is FYNNEI. Trimming pared 3 bases from V and 1 base from J, leaving 13 bases between. CDR3 protein: CASSDPAGLSYNEQFF. The CDR3 region has the DNA TGTGCCAGCAGTGACCCAGCGGGCCTATCCTACAATGAGCAGTTCTTC. Full variable domain (missing parts from reference TRBV2 and TRBJ2-1): EPEVTQTPSHQVTQMGQEVILRCVPISNHLYFYWYRQILGQKVEFLVSFYNNEISEKSEIFDDQFSVERPDGSNFTLKIRSTKLEDSAMYFCASSDPAGLSYNEQFFGPGTRLTVL.

The genes are TRBV19 and TRBJ2-7; 13 bases match TRBD2. The V segment lost 5 bases and the J segment 4 bases; nucleotides outside the gene matches: 5. The germline V gene encodes CDR1 LNHDA and CDR2 SQIVND (reference sequence). The CDR3 contains 15 residues. CDR3 in DNA: TGTGCCAGTAGTCCCCTGGGACTAGCGGGATACGAGCAGTACTTC. Protein product: CASSPLGLAGYEQYF.

The rearrangement links TRBV3-1 (or the pseudogene TRBV3-2) to TRBJ2-5; D remains unclear. Germline loops: CDR1 LGHDT, CDR2 YNNKEL (reference sequence). The V and J ends lost 3 bases and 2 bases respectively, with 10 bases between them. The CDR3 extends over 14 amino acids. DNA for the CDR3: TGTGCCAGCAGCCACTTCGGGCCACAAGAGACCCAGTACTTC. Translation: CASSHFGPQETQYF.

The gene calls are TRBV12-3 or TRBV12-4 and TRBJ1-1; possibly TRBD1 for D (5 bases). Trimming left V 7 bases short and J 9 bases short, with 15 bases between. The CDR3 has 12 amino acids. The CDR3 sequence is CASTNGGSKAFF. CDR3 in DNA: TGTGCCAGCACCAACGGGGGATCCAAAGCTTTCTTT.

The gene calls are TRBV3-1 (or the pseudogene TRBV3-2) and TRBJ1-6; D gene ambiguous. V was shortened by 3 bases and J by 9 bases, with 9 bases between the two germline ends. The germline gives CDR1 LGHDT, CDR2 YNNKEL (reference sequence). The CDR3 sequence is 13 residues long. The CDR3 DNA reads TGTGCCAGCAGCCAGTCCCGCTTTTCACCCCTCCACTTT. It specifies CASSQSRFSPLHF.

The V and J genes are TRBV19 and TRBJ2-6; TRBD1 matches at 9 bases. There are 17 residues in the CDR3. Germline CDR1 is LNHDA and CDR2 is SQIVND (reference sequence). J lost 0 bases, V lost 5 bases, and 5 bases had no gene match. The CDR3 region is CASSDGQGSSGANVLTF. CDR3 nucleotide sequence: TGTGCCAGTAGTGACGGACAGGGGAGCTCTGGGGCCAACGTCCTGACTTTC.

V is TRBV28 and J is TRBJ1-1; D gene uncertain. This CDR3 comprises 12 residues. Germline V gene lookup returns CDR1 MDHEN and CDR2 SYDVKM. V lost 2 bases to trimming and J lost 6 bases, with 7 bases between them. The CDR3 spells CASSLEQAEAFF. The CDR3 DNA sequence: TGTGCCAGCAGTTTAGAGCAGGCTGAAGCTTTCTTT.

The V gene is TRBV28, the J gene TRBJ2-7; D is undetermined. The CDR3 extends over 14 amino acids. Germline V gives CDR1 MDHEN, CDR2 SYDVKM. V lost 2 bases and J 3 bases, leaving 11 bases between the germline ends. Here the CDR3 DNA reads TGTGCCAGCAGTTTACGCGTCAGGCACTACGAGCAGTACTTC. This sequence encodes CASSLRVRHYEQYF.

The CDR3 sequence: CASSSLGGLDEKLFF. The CDR3 coding sequence is TGTGCCAGCAGCTCATTAGGGGGACTGGATGAAAAACTGTTTTTT. The chain has TRBV11-2 and TRBJ1-4; TRBD1 might be the D (6 bases). The CDR3 is made up of 15 amino acids. Germline-derived CDR1 and CDR2 are SGHAT and FQNNGV. The V gene lost 4 bases and the J gene lost 6 bases, with 15 bases spanning the gap.

This rearrangement joins TRBV19 to TRBJ2-5; TRBD2 might be the D (5 bases). V lost 7 bases and J lost 1, with 16 bases in between. The CDR3 sequence is 15 residues long. Germline loops: CDR1 LNHDA, CDR2 SQIVND (reference sequence). The CDR3 region is CASKGLHGIQETQYF. The CDR3 DNA sequence: TGTGCCAGTAAAGGATTGCACGGGATCCAAGAGACCCAGTACTTC.

The chain employs TRBV27 and TRBJ1-6; tentative D call: TRBD1 (5 bases). The germline V gene encodes CDR1 MNHEY and CDR2 SMNVEV (reference sequence). The CDR3 is 15 residues long. With 9 bases removed from V and 7 bases from J, the gap between germline ends came to 19 bases. CDR3 DNA sequence: TGTGCCAGTCGTAGCTTGGCAGGGATGAATTCACCCCTCCACTTT. As protein: CASRSLAGMNSPLHF.

The chain couples TRBV5-4 to TRBJ1-3; maybe TRBD1 (5 bases). The CDR3 loop spans 18 amino acids. Per the germline V gene, CDR1 is SGHNT and CDR2 is YYREEE (reference sequence). V was trimmed by 4 bases and J by 0 bases, leaving 20 bases between them. CDR3 loop: CASSRNPGRPFSGNTIYF. CDR3 nucleotide sequence: TGTGCCAGCAGCCGCAACCCGGGACGGCCTTTCTCTGGAAACACCATATATTTT.

The chain is built from TRBV7-6 and TRBJ2-7, with 7 positions matching TRBD2. The CDR3 runs 14 residues. The germline V gene encodes CDR1 SGHVS and CDR2 FNYEAQ. V shed 1 base and J 0 bases; nucleotides not matched to a gene: 0. The CDR3: CASSLGEGSYEQYF. In DNA form, the CDR3 reads TGTGCCAGCAGCTTAGGGGAGGGCTCCTACGAGCAGTACTTC.

The gene calls are TRBV25-1 and TRBJ1-6; perhaps TRBD1 as D (5 bases). Trimming pared 1 base from V and 5 bases from J, leaving 9 bases between. CDR3 length equals 15 residues. Germline V gene sequence: CDR1 MGHDK, CDR2 SYGVNS. This CDR3 reads CASSESGWNNSPLHF. In DNA, the CDR3 is TGTGCCAGCAGTGAATCAGGGTGGAATAATTCACCCCTCCACTTT.

The V and J genes are TRBV2 and TRBJ2-7; tentatively, D is TRBD2 (5 bases). The V gene lost 6 bases and the J gene lost 2 bases, with 11 bases spanning the gap. Germline assignment: CDR1 SNHLY and CDR2 FYNNEI. The CDR3 is 13 residues long. CDR3 sequence (DNA): TGTGCCAGCAGGAGGGTCGGAACCTACGAGCAGTACTTC. This sequence encodes CASRRVGTYEQYF.

This clone was detected only once. This sequence joins TRBV15 and TRBJ1-1; the D is unclear. The V gene lost 0 bases and the J gene lost 11 bases, with 16 bases spanning the gap. This CDR3 contains 14 residues. Germline V gene sequence: CDR1 LNHNV, CDR2 YYDKDF (reference sequence). The CDR3 is CATSRDSPSARAFF. The CDR3 bases are TGTGCCACCAGCAGAGACTCTCCCTCCGCGCGGGCTTTCTTT.

This chain connects TRBV19 to TRBJ1-5, with D possibly TRBD1 on 5 matching bases. The CDR3 has 20 amino acids. Trimming shortened V by 5 bases and J by 2 bases, and 28 bases separated the two germline ends. The germline gives CDR1 LNHDA, CDR2 SQIVND (reference sequence). The CDR3 nucleotides are TGTGCCAGTAGTTCGAGCCTCCCGGACAAGGGTGCGAGGGGCAATCAGCCCCAGCATTTT. This gives the protein CASSSSLPDKGARGNQPQHF.

The V call is TRBV6-5, the J call TRBJ2-3, with TRBD1 as a possible D gene (6 bases). The CDR3 spans 15 residues. Between the trimmed V and J ends, which lost 7 bases and 6 bases, there was a span of 20 bases. CDR1 is MNHEY and CDR2 is SVGAGI in the germline V gene. CDR3: CASIGQGPLADTQYF. Written as DNA, the CDR3 is TGTGCCAGCATTGGGCAGGGGCCTTTAGCGGATACGCAGTATTTT.

V gene TRBV19 combines with J gene TRBJ1-5, with TRBD1 matching 11 bases. J lost 2 bases, V lost 8 bases, and 5 bases had no gene match. Per the germline V gene, CDR1 is LNHDA and CDR2 is SQIVND (reference sequence). The CDR3 is 15 amino acids. CDR3 sequence reads: CASGDRGFGNQPQHF. The CDR3 nucleotides are TGTGCCAGTGGGGACAGGGGGTTCGGCAATCAGCCCCAGCATTTT. Filled out from reference TRBV19 and TRBJ1-5, the complete variable domain reads DGGITQSPKYLFRKEGQNVTLSCEQNLNHDAMYWYRQDPGQGLRLIYYSQIVNDFQKGDIAEGYSVSREKKESFPLTVTSAQKNPTAFYLCASGDRGFGNQPQHFGDGTRLSIL.

The chain is built from TRBV7-9 and TRBJ2-5, with 8 positions matching TRBD2. The J segment lost 5 bases and the V segment lost 6 bases, leaving 8 bases of the junction unmatched. This CDR3 has 14 amino acids. Germline CDR1 and CDR2: SEHNR and FQNEAQ (reference sequence). CDR3 sequence (DNA): TGTGCCAGCAGGGCGGCGGGGGGCCTGGAGACCCAGTACTTC. Residues: CASRAAGGLETQYF.

This sequence joins TRBV20-1 and TRBJ1-2; D uncertain. Germline values: CDR1 DFQATT, CDR2 SNEGSKA (reference sequence). The CDR3 is made up of 11 amino acids. CDR3 in DNA: TGCACTCATCAGGACCTCTATGGCTACACCTTC. It encodes CTHQDLYGYTF.